The present entry profiles one T cell receptor (beta chain) with its context. Every donor contributed about 10 milliliters of peripheral blood by blood draw. PBMCs numbering at least 6 million were isolated per sample. This entry comes from a study of blood T cells in healthy people across ages. With a J-beta primer mix and a sample-barcoded 5' primer, a second PCR ran about 6 to 11 cycles. MiXCR was run by TCRdb on the 5' RACE reads, yielding one entry per CDR3 protein. The sample contains 750,000 to 1,000,000 distinct CDR3 sequences, under 35% of which appear only once. Germline V CDR1 and CDR2: DFQATT, SNEGSKA (reference sequence). This CDR3 is 13 amino acids long. V lost 2 bases, J lost 6 bases, and 11 bases lay in between. This sample was shared with a second study, whose subject was T cells of mothers and their children.

J is TRBJ1-5 and V is TRBV20-1; no reliable D call. Sequenced material: blood. The clonotype was recovered from a middle-aged woman in good health. CDR3 sequence: CSARHIARQPQHF. CDR3 bases: TGCAGTGCTAGACACATCGCCCGTCAGCCCCAGCATTTT.